This TCR beta chain was captured in a study of blood T cell repertoires in COVID-19. Overall study: Donors of Cohort 3 who recovered were those that had two negative PCRs, clearance, or symptom resolution.

Participants, roughly 18 to 89 years old, spanned 24 US areas. Clones were sequenced by immunoSEQ multiplex PCR, and TCRdb holds only the in-frame ones, with some missing. The table shows 250,000 to 300,000 clones, with around 89% occurring only once. This TCR derives from a woman aged 55-70 years in a cohort exposed to, infected with or recovered from COVID-19 (not recorded which). Sample: PBMCs or T cells enriched from blood (not recorded which).

The CDR3 reads CASSLRNPPWYF. The CDR3 DNA reads TGTGCCAGCAGCTTACGTAATCCCCCCTGGTACTTC. The V and J genes are TRBV7-9 and TRBJ2-7; D not certain. The CDR3 length is 12 residues. The germline V gene encodes CDR1 SEHNR and CDR2 FQNEAQ (reference sequence). The V gene lost 2 bases and the J gene lost 12 bases, with 14 bases spanning the gap.